This entry describes one T cell receptor (beta chain). The antigen is unknown. The data belong to a study of T cell repertoires in cytomegalovirus infection. TCRdb re-analysed the reads in MiXCR, keeping a single row per CDR3 protein. The sample has some 480,000 distinct CDR3 sequences; 30% to 35% are singletons. V shed 0 bases and J shed 2 bases, with 11 bases lying between them. Germline V gives CDR1 DFQATT, CDR2 SNEGSKA (reference sequence). The length of the CDR3 is 15 residues. The chain links TRBV20-1 to TRBJ2-4; the D gene is possibly TRBD2 (5 bases). The sequences come from cultured PBMCs, collected from culture after CMV antigen stimulation. This receptor was taken from a human donor in good health (CMV status not recorded). Some clones in this sample may be carry-over from other donors' samples. The CDR3: CSAREASSSKNIQYF. The CDR3 DNA reads TGCAGTGCTAGAGAGGCTAGCTCATCCAAAAACATTCAGTACTTC.